This T cell receptor (beta chain) was recovered during a study of shared clonotypes between healthy human individuals. This clone was detected once. CDR3 length: 16 amino acids. The V gene lost 5 bases and the J gene lost 5 bases, with 21 bases spanning the gap. Germline CDR1 SGHVS, CDR2 FQNEAQ. Profiled with immunoSEQ multiplex PCR; TCRdb holds only in-frame clones, not every one. The repertoire has approximately 1.9 million clones, roughly 93% of them found once; the top ten carry roughly 1.7%. Terminally differentiated effector memory CD45RA+ cells were left out of the naive CD8 fraction, which was CD45RO-negative and positively selected for CCR7.

The chain is built from TRBV7-8 and TRBJ2-5, with D possibly TRBD1 on 6 matching bases. Input material: naive CD8+ T cells from PBMCs. The receptor was isolated from a young man in good health. Some clones in this sample may be carry-over from other donors' samples. In DNA form, the CDR3 reads TGTGCCAGCAGCCATTTTGGCGGGCAGAGGGGGGAGACCCAGTACTTC. Translating gives CASSHFGGQRGETQYF.